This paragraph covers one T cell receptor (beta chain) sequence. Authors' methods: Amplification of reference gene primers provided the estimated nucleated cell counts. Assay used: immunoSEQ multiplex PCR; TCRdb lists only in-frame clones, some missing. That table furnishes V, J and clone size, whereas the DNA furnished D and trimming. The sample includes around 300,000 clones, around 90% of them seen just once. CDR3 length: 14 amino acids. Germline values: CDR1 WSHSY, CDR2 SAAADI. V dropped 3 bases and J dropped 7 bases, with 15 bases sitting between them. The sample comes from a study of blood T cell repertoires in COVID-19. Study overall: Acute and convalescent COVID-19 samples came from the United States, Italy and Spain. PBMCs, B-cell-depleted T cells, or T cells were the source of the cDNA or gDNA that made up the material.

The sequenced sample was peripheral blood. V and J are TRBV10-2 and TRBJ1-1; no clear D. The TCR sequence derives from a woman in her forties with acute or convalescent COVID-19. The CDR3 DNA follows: TGCGCCAGCAGTGATCCGGCGGCGGAGGGTGAAGCTTTCTTT. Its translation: CASSDPAAEGEAFF.